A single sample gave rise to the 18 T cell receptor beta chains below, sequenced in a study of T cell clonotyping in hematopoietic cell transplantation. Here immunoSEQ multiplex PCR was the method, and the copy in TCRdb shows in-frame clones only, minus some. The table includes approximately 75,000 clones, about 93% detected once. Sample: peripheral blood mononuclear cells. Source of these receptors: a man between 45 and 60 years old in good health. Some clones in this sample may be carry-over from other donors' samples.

In nucleotides, the CDR3 is TGTGCCAGCAGCTTAGAGGCAGGGTCCTACGAGCAGTACTTC. Translating gives CASSLEAGSYEQYF. The rearrangement links TRBV7-6 to TRBJ2-7, with D perhaps matching TRBD1 (5 bases). Germline CDR1 and CDR2: SGHVS and FNYEAQ. Trimming removed 1 base from V and 1 base from J, with 8 bases in between. The CDR3 loop spans 14 amino acids.

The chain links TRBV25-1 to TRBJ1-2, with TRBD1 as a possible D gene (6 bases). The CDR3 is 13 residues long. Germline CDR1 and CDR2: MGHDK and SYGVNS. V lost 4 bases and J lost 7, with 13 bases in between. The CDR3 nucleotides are TGTGCCAGCAGTGTGAAAGGGGGAGGTGGCTACACCTTC. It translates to CASSVKGGGGYTF.

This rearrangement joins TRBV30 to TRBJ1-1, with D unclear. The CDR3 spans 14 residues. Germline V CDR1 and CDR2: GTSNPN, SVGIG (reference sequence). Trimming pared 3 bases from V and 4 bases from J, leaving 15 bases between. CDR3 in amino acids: CAWRRAGSATEAFF. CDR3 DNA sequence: TGTGCCTGGAGGCGCGCGGGCTCAGCCACTGAAGCTTTCTTT.

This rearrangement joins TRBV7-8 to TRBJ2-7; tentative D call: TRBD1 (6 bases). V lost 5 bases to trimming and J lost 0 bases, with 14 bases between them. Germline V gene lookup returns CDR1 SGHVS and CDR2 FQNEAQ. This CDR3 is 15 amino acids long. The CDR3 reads CASSHPLQGSYEQYF. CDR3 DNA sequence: TGTGCCAGCAGCCACCCACTACAGGGCTCCTACGAGCAGTACTTC. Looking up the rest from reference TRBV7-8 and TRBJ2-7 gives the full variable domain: GAGVSQSPRYKVAKRGQDVALRCDPISGHVSLFWYQQALGQGPEFLTYFQNEAQLDKSGLPSDRFFAERPEGSVSTLKIQRTQQEDSAVYLCASSHPLQGSYEQYFGPGTRLTVT.

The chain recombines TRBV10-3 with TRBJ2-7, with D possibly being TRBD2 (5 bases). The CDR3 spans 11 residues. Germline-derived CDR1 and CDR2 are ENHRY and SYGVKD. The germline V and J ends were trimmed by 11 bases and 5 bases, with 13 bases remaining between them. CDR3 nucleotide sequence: TGTGCCCTCGGGGTGAACGACGAGCAGTACTTC. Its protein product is CALGVNDEQYF.

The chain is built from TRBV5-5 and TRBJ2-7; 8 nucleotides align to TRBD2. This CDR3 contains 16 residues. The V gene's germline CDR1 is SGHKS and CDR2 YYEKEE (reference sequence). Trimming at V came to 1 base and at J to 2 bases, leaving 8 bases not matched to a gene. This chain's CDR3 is CASSLSPSGSTYEQYF. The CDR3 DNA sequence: TGTGCCAGCAGCTTGTCGCCTAGCGGGTCCACCTACGAGCAGTACTTC.

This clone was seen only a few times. In DNA form, the CDR3 reads TGTGCCAGCACTCCAGGGAACACTGAAGCTTTCTTT. As protein: CASTPGNTEAFF. This chain connects TRBV7-9 to TRBJ1-1; D not certain. Trimming left V 7 bases short and J 1 base short, with 7 bases between. CDR1 and CDR2 from the germline V gene are SEHNR and FQNEAQ (reference sequence). CDR3 size: 12 residues.

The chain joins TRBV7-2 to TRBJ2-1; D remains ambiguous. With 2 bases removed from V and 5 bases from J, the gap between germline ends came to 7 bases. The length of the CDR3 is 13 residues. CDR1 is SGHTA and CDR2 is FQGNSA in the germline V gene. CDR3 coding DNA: TGTGCCAGCAGCTTACGGGCAGACAATGAGCAGTTCTTC. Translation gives CASSLRADNEQFF.

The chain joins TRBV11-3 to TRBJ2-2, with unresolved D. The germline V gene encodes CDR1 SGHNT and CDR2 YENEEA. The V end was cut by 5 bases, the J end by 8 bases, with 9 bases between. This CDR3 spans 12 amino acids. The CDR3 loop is CASSQDAGELFF. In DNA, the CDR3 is TGTGCCAGCAGCCAGGACGCAGGGGAGCTGTTTTTT. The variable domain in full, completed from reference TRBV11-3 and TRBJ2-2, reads EAGVVQSPRYKIIEKKQPVAFWCNPISGHNTLYWYLQNLGQGPELLIRYENEEAVDDSQLPKDRFSAERLKGVDSTLKIQPAELGDSAVYLCASSQDAGELFFGEGSRLTVL.

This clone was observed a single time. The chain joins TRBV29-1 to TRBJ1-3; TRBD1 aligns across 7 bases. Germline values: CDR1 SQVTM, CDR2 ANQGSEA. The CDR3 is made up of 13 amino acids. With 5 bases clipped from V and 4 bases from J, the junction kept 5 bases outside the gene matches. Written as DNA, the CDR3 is TGCAGCGTTTACAGGGGTAGCGGAAACACCATATATTTT. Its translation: CSVYRGSGNTIYF.

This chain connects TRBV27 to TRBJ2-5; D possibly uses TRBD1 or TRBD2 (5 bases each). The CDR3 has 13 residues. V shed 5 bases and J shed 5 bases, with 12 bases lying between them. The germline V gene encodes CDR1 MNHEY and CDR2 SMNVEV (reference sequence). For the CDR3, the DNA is TGTGCCAGCAGTCCCAGAGAGGGGGAGACCCAGTACTTC. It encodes CASSPREGETQYF.

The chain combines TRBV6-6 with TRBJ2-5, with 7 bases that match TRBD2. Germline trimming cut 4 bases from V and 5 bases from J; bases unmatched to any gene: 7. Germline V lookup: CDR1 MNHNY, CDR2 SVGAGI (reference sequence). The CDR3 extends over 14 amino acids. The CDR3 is CASSSRERGETQYF. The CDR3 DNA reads TGTGCCAGCAGTTCGCGGGAGCGCGGCGAGACCCAGTACTTC.

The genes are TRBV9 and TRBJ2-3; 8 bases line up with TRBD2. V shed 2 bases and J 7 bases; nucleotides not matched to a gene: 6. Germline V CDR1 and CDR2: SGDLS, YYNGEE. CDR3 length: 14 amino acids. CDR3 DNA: TGTGCCAGCAGCGTCGGGGGGGAACAACATACGCAGTATTTT. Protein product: CASSVGGEQHTQYF.

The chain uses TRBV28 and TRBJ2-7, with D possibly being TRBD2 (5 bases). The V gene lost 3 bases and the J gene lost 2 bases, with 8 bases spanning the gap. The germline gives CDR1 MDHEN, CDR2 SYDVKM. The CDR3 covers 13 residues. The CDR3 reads CASSLTGAYEQYF. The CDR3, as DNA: TGTGCCAGCAGTTTGACCGGGGCCTACGAGCAGTACTTC. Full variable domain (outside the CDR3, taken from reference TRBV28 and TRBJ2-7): DVKVTQSSRYLVKRTGEKVFLECVQDMDHENMFWYRQDPGLGLRLIYFSYDVKMKEKGDIPEGYSVSREKKERFSLILESASTNQTSMYLCASSLTGAYEQYFGPGTRLTVT.

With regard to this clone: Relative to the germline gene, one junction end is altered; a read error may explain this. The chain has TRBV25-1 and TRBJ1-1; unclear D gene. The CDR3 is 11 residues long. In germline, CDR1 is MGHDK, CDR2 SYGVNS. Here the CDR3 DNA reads TGTGCCAGCAGGGAATACACTGAAGCTTTCTTT. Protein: CASREYTEAFF. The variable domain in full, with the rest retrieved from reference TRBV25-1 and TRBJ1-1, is EADIYQTPRYLVIGTGKKITLECSQTMGHDKMYWYQQDPGMELHLIHYSYGVNSTEKGDLSSESTVSRIRTEHFPLTLESARPSHTSQYLCASREYTEAFFGQGTRLTVV.

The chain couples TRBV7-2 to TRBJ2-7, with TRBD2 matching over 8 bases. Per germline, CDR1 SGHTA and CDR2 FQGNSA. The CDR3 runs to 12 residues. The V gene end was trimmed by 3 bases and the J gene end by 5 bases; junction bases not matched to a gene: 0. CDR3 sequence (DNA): TGTGCCAGCAGCTTTAGCGGGAACGAGCAGTACTTC. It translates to CASSFSGNEQYF.

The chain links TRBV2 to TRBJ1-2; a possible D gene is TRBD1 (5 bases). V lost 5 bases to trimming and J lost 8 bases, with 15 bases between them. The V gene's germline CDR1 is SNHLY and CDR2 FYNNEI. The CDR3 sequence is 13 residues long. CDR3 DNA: TGTGCCAGCAGTCTTGGCAGGGAGATGGGCTACACCTTC. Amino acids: CASSLGREMGYTF.

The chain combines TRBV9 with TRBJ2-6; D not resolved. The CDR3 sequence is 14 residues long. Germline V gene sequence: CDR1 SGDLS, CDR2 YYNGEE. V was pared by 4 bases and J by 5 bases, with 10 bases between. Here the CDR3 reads CASSPAVRANVLTF. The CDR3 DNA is TGTGCCAGCAGCCCAGCCGTTAGGGCCAACGTCCTGACTTTC.